This T cell receptor (beta chain) was captured in a study of memory CD4+ T cells and cytomegalovirus serostatus. About the research overall: This sample comes from healthy Belgian adults, eight or nine CMV seropositive, roughly 22 seronegative.

TCRdb's table, derived via immunoSEQ multiplex PCR, lists solely in-frame clones and lacks some. Of just under 60,000 clones listed, around 80% are singletons. The sort gate was single viable CD3+CD4+CD8-CD45RO+ cells for memory CD4+ T cells. CMV serostatus came from serum IgG against pp150, pp28, p38, p52. After thawing, CD4+ T cells were positively selected. This CDR3 has 14 residues. Between the trimmed V and J ends, which lost 0 bases and 2 bases, there was a span of 8 bases. Germline V gene sequence: CDR1 SGDLS, CDR2 YYNGEE. Sequencing used memory CD4+ T cells from blood. The rearrangement joins TRBV9 to TRBJ1-1; D uncertain. The TCR originated in an adult in good health and CMV-seronegative. CDR3 sequence reads: CASSVGVANTEAFF. The CDR3 DNA follows: TGTGCCAGCAGCGTAGGGGTAGCCAACACTGAAGCTTTCTTT.